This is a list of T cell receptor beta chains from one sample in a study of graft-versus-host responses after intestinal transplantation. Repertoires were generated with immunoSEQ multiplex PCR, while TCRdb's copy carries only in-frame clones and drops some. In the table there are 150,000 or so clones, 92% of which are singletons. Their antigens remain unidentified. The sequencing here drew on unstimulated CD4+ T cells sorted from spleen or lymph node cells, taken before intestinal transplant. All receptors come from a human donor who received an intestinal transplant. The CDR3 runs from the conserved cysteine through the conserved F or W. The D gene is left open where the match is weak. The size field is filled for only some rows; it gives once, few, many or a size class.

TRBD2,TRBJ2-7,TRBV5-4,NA,CASSLGPVAGAIDEQYF,TGTGCCAGCAGCTTGGGGCCCGTAGCGGGAGCTATCGACGAGCAGTACTTC
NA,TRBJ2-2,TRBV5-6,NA,CASSYQGRAGELFF,TGTGCCAGCAGCTATCAGGGTAGGGCCGGGGAGCTGTTTTTT
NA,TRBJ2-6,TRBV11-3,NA,CASSLTFPNVLTF,TGTGCCAGCAGCTTAACCTTCCCCAACGTCCTGACTTTC
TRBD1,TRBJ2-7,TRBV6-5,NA,CASSSGQGWAYEQYF,TGTGCCAGCAGCTCGGGACAGGGATGGGCCTACGAGCAGTACTTC
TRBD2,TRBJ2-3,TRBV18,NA,CASSWGLASTDTQYF,TGTGCCAGCTCATGGGGACTAGCGAGCACAGATACGCAGTATTTT
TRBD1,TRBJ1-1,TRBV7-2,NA,CASSSPGQGVNTEAFF,TGTGCCAGCAGCTCTCCGGGACAGGGGGTGAACACTGAAGCTTTCTTT
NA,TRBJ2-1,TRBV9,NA,CASSARPVEDSYNEQFF,TGTGCCAGCAGCGCCCGGCCCGTGGAGGACTCCTACAATGAGCAGTTCTTC
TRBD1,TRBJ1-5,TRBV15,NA,CATSRSRSVGTESNQPQHF,TGTGCCACCAGCAGGTCTCGGTCAGTCGGGACAGAGAGCAATCAGCCCCAGCATTTT
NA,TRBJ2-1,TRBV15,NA,CATSRDRDNEQFF,TGTGCCACCAGCAGAGACAGGGACAATGAGCAGTTCTTC
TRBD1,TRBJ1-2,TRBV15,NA,CATSRGRDREYGYTF,TGTGCCACCAGCAGAGGTCGAGACAGGGAGTATGGCTACACCTTC
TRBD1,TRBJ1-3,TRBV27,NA,CASSSDRDGNTIYF,TGTGCCAGCAGTTCCGACAGGGATGGAAACACCATATATTTT
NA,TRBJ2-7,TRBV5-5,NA,CASSWDGSSYEQYF,TGTGCCAGCAGCTGGGACGGCAGCTCCTACGAGCAGTACTTC
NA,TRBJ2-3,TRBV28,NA,CASSLEASDKYF,TGTGCCAGCAGTTTGGAGGCTAGCGATAAGTATTTT
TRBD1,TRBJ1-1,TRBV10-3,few,CAIRDRRVGTEAFF,TGTGCCATCAGGGACAGGCGGGTGGGCACTGAAGCTTTCTTT
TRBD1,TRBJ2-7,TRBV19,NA,CASSQTGGYEQYF,TGTGCCAGTAGCCAGACAGGGGGCTACGAGCAGTACTTC
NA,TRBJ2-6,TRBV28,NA,CASSGYGANVLTF,TGTGCCAGCTCAGGCTACGGGGCCAACGTCCTGACTTTC
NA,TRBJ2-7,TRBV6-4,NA,CASSDSKDHTYEQYF,TGTGCCAGCAGTGACTCAAAGGACCACACCTACGAGCAGTACTTC
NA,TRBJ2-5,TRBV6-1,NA,CASSLGQTQETQYF,TGTGCCAGCAGTCTCGGACAGACTCAAGAGACCCAGTACTTC
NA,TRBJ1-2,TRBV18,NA,CASSPEAGEGYGYTF,TGTGCCAGCTCACCTGAGGCAGGTGAGGGCTATGGCTACACCTTC
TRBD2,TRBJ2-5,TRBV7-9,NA,CASSPFSGTRGETQYF,TGTGCCAGCAGCCCATTCTCCGGGACTAGGGGAGAGACCCAGTACTTC
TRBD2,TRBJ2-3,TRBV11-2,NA,CASSPRGGDTDTQYF,TGTGCCAGCAGCCCGCGGGGGGGCGACACAGATACGCAGTATTTT
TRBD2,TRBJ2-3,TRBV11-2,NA,CASSPQGLAGIDTQYF,TGTGCCAGCAGCCCCCAGGGACTAGCGGGAATAGATACGCAGTATTTT
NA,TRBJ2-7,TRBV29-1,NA,CSVSSPQLYEQYF,TGCAGCGTGTCCTCTCCCCAGCTATACGAGCAGTACTTC
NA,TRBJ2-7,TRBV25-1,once,CASSENGGGIWRYF,TGTGCCAGCAGTGAAAACGGGGGTGGGATTTGGCGGTACTTC
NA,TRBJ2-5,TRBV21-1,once,CASSKVKLGTSGETQYF,TGTGCCAGCAGCAAAGTAAAGTTAGGGACCAGCGGAGAGACCCAGTACTTC
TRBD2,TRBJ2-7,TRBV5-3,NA,CARSLYPSGTYEQYF,TGTGCCAGAAGCTTGTATCCTAGCGGGACCTACGAGCAGTACTTC
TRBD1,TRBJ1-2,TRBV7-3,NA,CASSATGGLNYGYTF,TGTGCCAGCAGCGCGACAGGGGGCTTAAACTATGGCTACACCTTC
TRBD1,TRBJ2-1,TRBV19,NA,CASRITDRGLYNEQFF,TGTGCCAGTAGGATAACCGACAGGGGGCTCTACAATGAGCAGTTCTTC
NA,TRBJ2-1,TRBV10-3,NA,CAISPRDYNEQFF,TGTGCCATCAGCCCCAGGGATTACAATGAGCAGTTCTTC
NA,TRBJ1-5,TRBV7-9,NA,CASSLANQPQHF,TGTGCCAGCAGCTTAGCCAATCAGCCCCAGCATTTT
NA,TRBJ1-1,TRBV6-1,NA,CASSANTNTEAFF,TGTGCCAGCAGTGCGAACACGAACACTGAAGCTTTCTTT
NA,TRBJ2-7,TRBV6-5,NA,CASSPSGLSSYEQYF,TGTGCCAGCAGCCCCTCGGGACTTAGCTCCTACGAGCAGTACTTC
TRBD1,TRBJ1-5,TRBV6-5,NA,CASSTGTGRRPQHF,TGTGCCAGCAGTACCGGGACAGGGAGGAGGCCCCAGCATTTT
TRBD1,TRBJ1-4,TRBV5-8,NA,CASSLTGTGVEKLFF,TGTGCCAGCAGCTTGACCGGGACAGGGGTTGAAAAACTGTTTTTT
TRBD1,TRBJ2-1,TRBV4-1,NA,CASSQALDRDRQFF,TGCGCCAGCAGCCAAGCACTCGACAGGGACCGGCAGTTCTTC